This TCR beta chain was observed in a study of OX40 agonist ivuxolimab in advanced cancers. Regarding the study in general: Ivuxolimab was an agonistic, fully human IgG2 monoclonal antibody directed against OX40 (CD134), a costimulatory receptor. Intravenous ivuxolimab was administered to patients every 2 weeks at six dose levels: 0.01, 0.1, 0.3, 1.5, 3 and 10 mg/kg. Among the roughly 52 dose-escalation patients, approximately 20 had hepatocellular carcinoma, roughly 15 melanoma, 9 renal cell carcinoma and 9 head and neck cancer. In the dose-escalation cohort, approximately 82% of patients were male, and the mean age was approximately 60 years, with a range of 23 to 79. Prior anti-PD-1, anti-PD-L1 or anti-CTLA-4 therapy was permitted, and checkpoint inhibitors had been received by around 40% of dose-escalation patients. Partial responses were achieved by three dose-escalation patients, of whom one had hepatocellular carcinoma and two had cutaneous melanoma. Peripheral TCRbeta sequencing was intended to test whether TCR sequence diversity was altered and clonal T-cell expansion was caused by ivuxolimab. The paper describes the monotherapy dose-escalation part (N of about 57 patients) of the phase I trial of ivuxolimab.

Patients with a history of autoimmune disease or receiving systemic immunosuppression were excluded from the trial. Peripheral blood for TCR sequencing was collected from all dose cohorts at baseline, on cycle 4 day 1, and on cycle 7 day 1. Samples were obtained from an open-label, multicenter, first-in-human phase I dose-escalation trial of ivuxolimab. The trial enrolled adults with locally advanced or metastatic head and neck squamous cell, hepatocellular, melanoma or renal cell carcinoma. Before TCR sequencing, CD4+ and CD8+ T cells were separately sorted from peripheral blood. Genomic DNA was isolated from the sorted cells so that the TCRbeta CDR3 region could be sequenced. The immunoSEQ Assay was used to sequence the TCRbeta CDR3 regions. TCRdb took this table from immuneACCESS and kept in-frame rearrangements with V and J called. Such tables lack part of the clones; where checked against another copy, unresolved V genes explain under half of the gap, and the rest is unexplained. The table for this sample lists under 85,000 clones; 65% to 90% of them were counted only once. Approximately 1.9% of the sample is in the top ten clones.

General findings and caveats noted by the study authors: In the 0.1-3.0 mg/kg groups, partial responders were among the patients with the lowest normalized peripheral clonal expansion, particularly in CD8+ T cells. Low levels of normalized T-cell clonal expansion were also shown by some nonresponding patients. Antigen specificity was not determined for the clonally expanded peripheral T cells. At doses of 0.1 to 3.0 mg/kg, clonal expansion of both CD4+ and CD8+ blood T cells was observed from baseline to week 6. After ivuxolimab, more expanded clones were found on average in CD8+ T cells than in CD4+ T cells.

This clone was seen ten or more times. Its antigen is not yet known. Base qualities are not provided; no much larger clone lies one nucleotide away. The clonotype comes from an adult with an advanced solid tumor such as melanoma, head and neck, liver or kidney cancer. The sequenced sample was CD4+ or CD8+ T cells sorted from blood, obtained in a trial of the OX40 agonist ivuxolimab.

The CDR3 protein sequence reads: CASSVNLGSYEQYF. The DNA reads TGTGCCAGCAGCGTCAATCTAGGCTCCTACGAGCAGTACTTC. This chain joins TRBV9 to TRBJ2-7, with the D segment identity uncertain. The CDR3 starts with the cysteine, ends with the phenylalanine, and has 14 residues. The entry retains the CDR3 DNA only, 42 bases that are in frame from base 1. Looking up the germline V gene yields CDR1 SGDLS and CDR2 YYNGEE. V and J lose 2 bases and 0 bases, and a span of 9 bases separates them.